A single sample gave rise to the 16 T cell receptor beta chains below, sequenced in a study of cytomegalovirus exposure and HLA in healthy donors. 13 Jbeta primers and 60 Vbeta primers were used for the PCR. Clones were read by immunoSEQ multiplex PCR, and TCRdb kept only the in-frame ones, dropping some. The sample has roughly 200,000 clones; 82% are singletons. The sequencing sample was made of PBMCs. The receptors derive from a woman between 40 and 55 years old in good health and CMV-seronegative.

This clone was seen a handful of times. CDR3 residues: CASSYGMDQPQHF. For the CDR3, the DNA is TGTGCCAGCAGTTACGGTATGGATCAGCCCCAGCATTTT. V usage is TRBV7-3 and J usage is TRBJ1-5; D is uncertain. Deletions cut 6 bases from V and 5 bases from J, with 11 bases between. The CDR3 is 13 residues long. Per the germline V gene, CDR1 is SGHTA and CDR2 is FQGTGA.

CDR3 in amino acids: CASSLGGPRDSPNEKLFF. CDR3 coding DNA: TGTGCCAGCAGCTTGGGAGGACCTCGGGACAGCCCTAATGAAAAACTGTTTTTT. The V gene is TRBV5-4, the J gene TRBJ1-4; TRBD1 matches 7 bases. The CDR3 extends over 18 amino acids. V dropped 0 bases and J dropped 3; count of bases not matched to a gene: 11. Germline CDR1 and CDR2: SGHNT and YYREEE (reference sequence). Full variable domain (missing parts from reference TRBV5-4 and TRBJ1-4): ETGVTQSPTHLIKTRGQQVTLRCSSQSGHNTVSWYQQALGQGPQFIFQYYREEENGRGNFPPRFSGLQFPNYSSELNVNALELDDSALYLCASSLGGPRDSPNEKLFFGSGTQLSVL.

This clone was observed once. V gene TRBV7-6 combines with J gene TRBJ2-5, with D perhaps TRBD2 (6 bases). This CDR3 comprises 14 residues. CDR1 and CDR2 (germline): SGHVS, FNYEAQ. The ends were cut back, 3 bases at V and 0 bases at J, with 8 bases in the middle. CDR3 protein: CASSFGGYQETQYF. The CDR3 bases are TGTGCCAGCAGCTTTGGGGGGTACCAAGAGACCCAGTACTTC.

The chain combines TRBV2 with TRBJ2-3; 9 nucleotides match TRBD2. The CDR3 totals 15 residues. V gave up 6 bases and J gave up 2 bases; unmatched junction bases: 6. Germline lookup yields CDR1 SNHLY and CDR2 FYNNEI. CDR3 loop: CASSYRTSATDTQYF. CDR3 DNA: TGTGCCAGCAGCTACCGGACTAGCGCCACAGATACGCAGTATTTT.

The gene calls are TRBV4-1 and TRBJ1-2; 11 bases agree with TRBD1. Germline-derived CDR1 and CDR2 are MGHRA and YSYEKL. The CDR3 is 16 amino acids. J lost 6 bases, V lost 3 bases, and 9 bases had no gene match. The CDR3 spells CASSHQTGQGVNGYTF. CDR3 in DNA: TGCGCCAGCAGCCATCAGACGGGACAGGGGGTGAATGGCTACACCTTC.

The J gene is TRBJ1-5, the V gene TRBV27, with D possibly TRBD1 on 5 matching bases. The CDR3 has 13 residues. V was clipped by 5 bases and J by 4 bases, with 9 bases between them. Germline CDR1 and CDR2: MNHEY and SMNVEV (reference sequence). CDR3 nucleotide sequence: TGTGCCAGCAGTCTGACAGAGAATCAGCCCCAGCATTTT. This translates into CASSLTENQPQHF.

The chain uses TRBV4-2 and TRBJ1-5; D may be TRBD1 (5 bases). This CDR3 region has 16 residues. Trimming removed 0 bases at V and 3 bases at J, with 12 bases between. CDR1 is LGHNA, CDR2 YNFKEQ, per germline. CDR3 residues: CASSQDARAYNQPQHF. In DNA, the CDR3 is TGTGCCAGCAGCCAAGACGCCAGGGCATACAATCAGCCCCAGCATTTT.

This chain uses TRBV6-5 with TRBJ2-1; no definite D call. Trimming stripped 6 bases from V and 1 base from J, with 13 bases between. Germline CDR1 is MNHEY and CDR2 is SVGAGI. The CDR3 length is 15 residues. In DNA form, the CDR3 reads TGTGCCAGCAGCTATTCTAGTAGTTCCTACAATGAGCAGTTCTTC. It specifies CASSYSSSSYNEQFF.

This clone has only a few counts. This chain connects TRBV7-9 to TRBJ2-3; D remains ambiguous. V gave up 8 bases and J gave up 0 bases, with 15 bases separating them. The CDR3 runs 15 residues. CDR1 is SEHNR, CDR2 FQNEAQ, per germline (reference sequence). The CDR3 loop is CASFEGVFSTDTQYF. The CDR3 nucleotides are TGTGCCAGCTTTGAAGGAGTCTTTAGCACAGATACGCAGTATTTT.

This CDR3 reads CSASILETETQYF. For the CDR3, the DNA is TGCAGCGCTTCTATACTAGAAACGGAGACCCAGTACTTC. This rearrangement joins TRBV29-1 to TRBJ2-5; a possible D gene is TRBD2 (5 bases). CDR1 SQVTM and CDR2 ANQGSEA come from the germline V gene. The CDR3 is made up of 13 amino acids. V was shortened by 7 bases and J by 5 bases, with 17 bases between the two germline ends. The full variable domain, in which reference TRBV29-1 and TRBJ2-5 provide the parts outside the CDR3, is SAVISQKPSRDICQRGTSLTIQCQVDSQVTMMFWYRQQPGQSLTLIATANQGSEATYESGFVIDKFPISRPNLTFSTLTVSNMSPEDSSIYLCSASILETETQYFGPGTRLLVL.

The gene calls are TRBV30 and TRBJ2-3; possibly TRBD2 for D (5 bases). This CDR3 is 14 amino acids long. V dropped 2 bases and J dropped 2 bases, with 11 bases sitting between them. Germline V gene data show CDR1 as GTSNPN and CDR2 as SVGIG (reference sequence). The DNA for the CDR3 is TGTGCCTGGAGTAGCGGAACTCTCACAGATACGCAGTATTTT. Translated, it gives CAWSSGTLTDTQYF.

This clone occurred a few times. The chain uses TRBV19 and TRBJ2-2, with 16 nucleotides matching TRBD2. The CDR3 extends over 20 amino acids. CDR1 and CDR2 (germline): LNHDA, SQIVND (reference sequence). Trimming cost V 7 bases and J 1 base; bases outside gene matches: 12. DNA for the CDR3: TGTGCCAGTACCCCCTCGGGACTAGCGGGAGGGCCAGGGAACACCGGGGAGCTGTTTTTT. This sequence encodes CASTPSGLAGGPGNTGELFF.

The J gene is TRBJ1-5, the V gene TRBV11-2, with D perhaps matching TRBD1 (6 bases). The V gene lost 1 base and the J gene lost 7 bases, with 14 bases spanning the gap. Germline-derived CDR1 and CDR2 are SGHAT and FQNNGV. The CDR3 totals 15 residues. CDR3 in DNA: TGTGCCAGCAGCTTAGGTGACAGGCCACTGCAGCCCCAGCATTTT. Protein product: CASSLGDRPLQPQHF.

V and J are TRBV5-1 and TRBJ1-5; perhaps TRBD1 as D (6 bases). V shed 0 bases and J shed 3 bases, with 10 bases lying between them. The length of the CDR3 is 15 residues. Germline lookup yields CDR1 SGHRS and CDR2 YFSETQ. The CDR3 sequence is CASSLGQGPNQPQHF. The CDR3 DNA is TGCGCCAGCAGCTTGGGGCAGGGGCCCAATCAGCCCCAGCATTTT.

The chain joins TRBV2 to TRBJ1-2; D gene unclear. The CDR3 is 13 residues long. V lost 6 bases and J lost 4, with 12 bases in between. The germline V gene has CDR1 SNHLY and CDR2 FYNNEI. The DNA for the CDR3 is TGTGCCAGCAGGAAGGGAGAGATCTATGGCTACACCTTC. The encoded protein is CASRKGEIYGYTF.

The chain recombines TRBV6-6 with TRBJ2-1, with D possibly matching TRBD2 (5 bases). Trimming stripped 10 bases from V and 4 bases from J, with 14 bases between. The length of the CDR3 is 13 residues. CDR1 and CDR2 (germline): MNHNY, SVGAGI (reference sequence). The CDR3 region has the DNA TGTGCCACCAAAAAGAGGGAATACAATGAGCAGTTCTTC. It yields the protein CATKKREYNEQFF.